These 14 T cell receptor beta chains originate from one sample sequenced in a study of regulatory T cells in long-lasting Graves disease. Stated time point: newly diagnosed GD, antithyroid drugs for less than 3 months. Extracted PBMC RNA gave rise to the TCR library. Investigators prepared the TCR beta libraries by applying iRepertoire HTBI primers and Arm-PCR of CDR3 regions. TCRdb ran MiXCR on the multiplex PCR reads and lists one entry per CDR3 protein. The sample consists of about 220,000 distinct CDR3 sequences, around a fifth of them appearing once. This sample was shared with a second study, whose subject was T cells in Graves' hyperthyroidism and ophthalmopathy.

The sample was peripheral blood mononuclear cells (PBMCs), taken at new diagnosis, from a patient treated with antithyroid drugs. The source of these receptors is a young woman with Graves disease.

There are many counts of this clonotype. The chain links TRBV2 to TRBJ2-7; D not resolved. The CDR3 is made up of 11 amino acids. Germline assignment: CDR1 SNHLY and CDR2 FYNNEI. The ends were cut back, 4 bases at V and 3 bases at J, with 4 bases in the middle. The CDR3 sequence is CASSVRYEQYF. The CDR3 coding sequence is TGTGCCAGCAGTGTGCGCTACGAGCAGTACTTC.

This clonotype was counted ten times or more. The chain couples TRBV12-3 or TRBV12-4 to TRBJ1-5; tentatively, D is TRBD1 (5 bases). The length of the CDR3 is 14 residues. Trimming pared 0 bases from V and 2 bases from J, leaving 5 bases between. The CDR3, as DNA: TGTGCCAGCAGTTTAGCAGGGGGCAATCAGCCCCAGCATTTT. Its protein is CASSLAGGNQPQHF.

In this sample, this clonotype turned up many times. V gene TRBV6-1 combines with J gene TRBJ2-1; D gene uncertain. V lost 6 bases, J lost 9 bases, and 12 bases lay in between. CDR1 and CDR2 from the germline V gene are MNHNS and SASEGT. CDR3 length: 12 amino acids. CDR3 sequence: CASRPGVGEQFF. The CDR3 DNA is TGTGCCAGCAGGCCTGGGGTGGGTGAGCAGTTCTTC.

This clonotype was seen ten or more times. The V gene is TRBV12-5, the J gene TRBJ1-2, with TRBD1 matching 7 bases. The CDR3 has 13 amino acids. Per the germline V gene, CDR1 is LGHNT and CDR2 is FRNRAP. Trimming removed 5 bases from V and 3 bases from J; junction bases left unmatched: 3. The CDR3 DNA is TGTGCTAGTGGTGCACAGGGGTACTATGGCTACACCTTC. Protein sequence: CASGAQGYYGYTF.

This clonotype was found many times. This sequence joins TRBV30 and TRBJ1-1; D ambiguous. Germline V gene data show CDR1 as GTSNPN and CDR2 as SVGIG (reference sequence). V lost 2 bases and J 4 bases, leaving 11 bases between the germline ends. The CDR3 is 13 amino acids. The CDR3: CAWSLTPTTEAFF. CDR3 nucleotide sequence: TGTGCCTGGAGTCTAACACCAACCACTGAAGCTTTCTTT.

The sample holds many counts of this clonotype. J is TRBJ1-2 and V is TRBV28; no definite D call. V was shortened by 6 bases and J by 7 bases, with 15 bases between the two germline ends. Germline V gene lookup returns CDR1 MDHEN and CDR2 SYDVKM. This CDR3 is 13 amino acids long. The CDR3 here is CASRVDVRSGYTF. The CDR3 DNA is TGTGCCAGCAGGGTGGACGTAAGGTCTGGCTACACCTTC.

This clonotype was seen repeatedly, ten times or more. V and J are TRBV18 and TRBJ1-3, with D uncertain. The CDR3 runs 16 residues. V was shortened by 3 bases and J by 0 bases, with 12 bases between the two germline ends. Per germline, CDR1 KGHSH and CDR2 LQKENI. The CDR3 DNA reads as TGTGCCAGCTCACCTTTCGCACAAAACTCTGGAAACACCATATATTTT. It yields the protein CASSPFAQNSGNTIYF.

In its sample, this clonotype was seen many times. The chain uses TRBV11-3 and TRBJ2-3, with TRBD2 as a possible D gene (5 bases). The germline CDR1 and CDR2 sequences are SGHNT and YENEEA. V lost 5 bases and J lost 6, with 15 bases in between. The CDR3 is 14 residues long. CDR3 sequence reads: CASSLTGFTDTQYF. CDR3 sequence (DNA): TGTGCCAGCAGCCTCACGGGGTTCACGGATACGCAGTATTTT.

V is TRBV28 and J is TRBJ1-6; 9 bases are shared with TRBD1. CDR3 size: 14 residues. The V segment lost 6 bases and the J segment 6 bases; nucleotides outside the gene matches: 3. Germline V gives CDR1 MDHEN, CDR2 SYDVKM. CDR3 DNA sequence: TGTGCCAGCAGAGGGACAGGGCTTAATTCACCCCTCCACTTT. Its translation is CASRGTGLNSPLHF. Together with reference TRBV28 and TRBJ1-6, the CDR3 gives the full variable domain: DVKVTQSSRYLVKRTGEKVFLECVQDMDHENMFWYRQDPGLGLRLIYFSYDVKMKEKGDIPEGYSVSREKKERFSLILESASTNQTSMYLCASRGTGLNSPLHFGNGTRLTVT.

Ten or more counts support this clonotype. V usage is TRBV19 and J usage is TRBJ2-1; perhaps TRBD2 as D (6 bases). The germline V and J ends were trimmed by 3 bases and 9 bases, with 12 bases remaining between them. The CDR3 length is 13 residues. The germline gives CDR1 LNHDA, CDR2 SQIVND (reference sequence). CDR3 nucleotide sequence: TGTGCCAGTAGTATCAAGGGAGGAGGTGAGCAGTTCTTC. It translates to CASSIKGGGEQFF.

This clonotype was detected many times. This chain links TRBV19 with TRBJ1-4; D is undetermined. With 6 bases removed from V and 0 bases from J, the gap between germline ends came to 17 bases. CDR1 and CDR2 (germline): LNHDA, SQIVND (reference sequence). CDR3 length: 17 amino acids. CDR3 residues: CASSPLTSAATNEKLFF. The CDR3 bases are TGTGCCAGTAGCCCACTTACCTCAGCTGCAACTAATGAAAAACTGTTTTTT.

This clonotype has ten or more counts. The chain employs TRBV6-5 and TRBJ2-1; D unclear. Germline-derived CDR1 and CDR2 are MNHEY and SVGAGI. V shed 2 bases and J shed 8 bases, with 10 bases lying between them. The CDR3 length is 13 residues. The CDR3 DNA reads TGTGCCAGCAGTTACAAAGCCCAACATGAGCAGTTCTTC. Residues: CASSYKAQHEQFF.

This clonotype has a count of ten or more. The chain recombines TRBV7-8 with TRBJ2-7, with TRBD2 matching over 12 bases. Germline CDR1 SGHVS, CDR2 FQNEAQ. This CDR3 has 15 amino acids. V was clipped by 3 bases and J by 3 bases; unmatched bases: 3. In DNA form, the CDR3 reads TGTGCCAGCAGCTTCCGGACTAGCGGGAACTACGAGCAGTACTTC. Its protein product is CASSFRTSGNYEQYF.

Ten or more counts support this clonotype. This chain links TRBV2 with TRBJ1-5, with unresolved D. Germline values: CDR1 SNHLY, CDR2 FYNNEI. V shed 7 bases and J shed 0 bases, with 7 bases lying between them. The CDR3 extends over 13 amino acids. The CDR3 DNA reads TGTGCCAGCAAGGACTTTAGCAATCAGCCCCAGCATTTT. It codes for CASKDFSNQPQHF.